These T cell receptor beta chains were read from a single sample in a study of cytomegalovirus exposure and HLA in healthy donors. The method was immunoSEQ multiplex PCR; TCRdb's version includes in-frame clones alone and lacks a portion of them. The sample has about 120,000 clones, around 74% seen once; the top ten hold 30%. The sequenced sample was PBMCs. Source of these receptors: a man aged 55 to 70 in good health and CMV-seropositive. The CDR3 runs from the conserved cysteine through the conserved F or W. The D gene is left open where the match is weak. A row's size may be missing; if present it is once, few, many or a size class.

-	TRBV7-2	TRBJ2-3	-	TGTGCCAGCAGCTTAGCGGGGGGTTACACAGATACGCAGTATTTT	CASSLAGGYTDTQYF
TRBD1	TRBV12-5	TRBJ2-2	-	TGTGCTAGTGCCCGGGACAGGGGGCATAGGGTATCCGGGGAGCTGTTTTTT	CASARDRGHRVSGELFF
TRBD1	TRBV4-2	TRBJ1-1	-	TGTGCCAGCAGCCAAGGGGACAGGGAAGACACTGAAGCTTTCTTT	CASSQGDREDTEAFF
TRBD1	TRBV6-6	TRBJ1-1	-	TGTGCCAGCACCCGAGGGGGCATGGGCACTGAAGCTTTCTTT	CASTRGGMGTEAFF
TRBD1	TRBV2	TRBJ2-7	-	TGTGCCAGCAGCGCACCGGGACAGGGGGCGATCGAGCAGTACTTC	CASSAPGQGAIEQYF
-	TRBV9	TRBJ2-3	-	TGTGCCAGCAGCGAGCAGGGAGATACGCAGTATTTT	CASSEQGDTQYF
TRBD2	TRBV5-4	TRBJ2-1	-	TGTGCCAGCAGCGCGGGGGGGGCCGAGTTCTTC	CASSAGGAEFF
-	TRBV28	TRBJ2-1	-	TGTGCCAGCAGTCCTAGGTCCTACAATGAGCAGTTCTTC	CASSPRSYNEQFF
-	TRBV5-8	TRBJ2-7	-	TGTGCCAGCAGCCCCGGTTCGGTCCCCCGAAACTACGAGCAGTACTTC	CASSPGSVPRNYEQYF
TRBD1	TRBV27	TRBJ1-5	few	TGTGCCAGCAGTTTAGTGGGACAGTGGAATCAGCCCCAGCATTTT	CASSLVGQWNQPQHF
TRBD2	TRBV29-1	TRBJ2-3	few	TGCAGCGTTGAAGGGATAGCGGGAGAGAACACAGATACGCAGTATTTT	CSVEGIAGENTDTQYF
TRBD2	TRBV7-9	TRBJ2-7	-	TGTGCCAGCAGCTTTAGCGGGAGGGCGGTTGAAGAGCAGTACTTC	CASSFSGRAVEEQYF
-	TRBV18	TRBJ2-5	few	TGTGCCAGCTCTCCGGGGGAGACCCAGTACTTC	CASSPGETQYF
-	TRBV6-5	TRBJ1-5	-	TGTGCCAGCAGTTACTCGGGGCGGCAGCCCCAGCATTTT	CASSYSGRQPQHF
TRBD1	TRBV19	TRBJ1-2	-	TGTGCCAGTACCCCGAGGGACAGGGCTGCCGGCTACACCTTC	CASTPRDRAAGYTF
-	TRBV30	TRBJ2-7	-	TGTGCCTGGAGTGTATCGTTAAGGGGGGAGCAGTACTTC	CAWSVSLRGEQYF